The 20 T cell receptor beta chains reported below all come from one sample, sequenced in a study of blood T cell repertoires in COVID-19. Produced via immunoSEQ multiplex PCR; TCRdb's table is partial and in-frame only. Counted here are about 210,000 clones, roughly 88% occurring once; the ten biggest clones make up roughly a tenth. The specimen sequenced was peripheral blood. These receptors originate from a man aged 50 to 59 with active or convalescent COVID-19.

V is TRBV27 and J is TRBJ1-5, with 8 bases that match TRBD1. Germline V gene data show CDR1 as MNHEY and CDR2 as SMNVEV (reference sequence). J lost 7 bases, V lost 7 bases, and 12 bases had no gene match. The CDR3 covers 15 residues. The CDR3 DNA is TGTGCCAGCACCCCAACCGGACAGGGTCTCCAGCCCCAGCATTTT. This sequence encodes CASTPTGQGLQPQHF.

V and J are TRBV3-1 (or the pseudogene TRBV3-2) and TRBJ1-2; no definite D call. The CDR3 spans 13 residues. Germline CDR1 reads LGHDT; CDR2 reads YNNKEL (reference sequence). V shed 6 bases and J shed 8 bases, with 16 bases lying between them. CDR3 residues: CASSRGPVQGYTF. The DNA for the CDR3 is TGTGCCAGCAGTCGAGGGCCAGTTCAGGGCTACACCTTC.

V gene TRBV7-6 combines with J gene TRBJ1-4, with 8 bases that match TRBD1. The ends lost 5 bases at V and 8 bases at J; junction bases unmatched: 10. This CDR3 has 15 amino acids. Germline assignment: CDR1 SGHVS and CDR2 FNYEAQ. The CDR3 bases are TGTGCCAGCAGCCGGACCGGGACAGGTTTAGAAAAACTGTTTTTT. Translating it yields CASSRTGTGLEKLFF.

The genes are TRBV19 and TRBJ1-1; TRBD1 agrees at 8 bases. V lost 6 bases to trimming and J lost 2 bases; unmatched junction nucleotides: 11. The CDR3 contains 16 residues. Per the germline V gene, CDR1 is LNHDA and CDR2 is SQIVND (reference sequence). The CDR3 coding sequence is TGTGCCAGTAGAAAAGGGACAGGTATTAACAACACTGAAGCTTTCTTT. Translating it yields CASRKGTGINNTEAFF.

The CDR3 coding sequence is TGTGCCAGCAGTTTTAGGCAGGGGCCGGATACGCAGTATTTT. Translated: CASSFRQGPDTQYF. V usage is TRBV28 and J usage is TRBJ2-3; weak D call: TRBD1 (6 bases). The germline gives CDR1 MDHEN, CDR2 SYDVKM. The CDR3 extends over 14 amino acids. Trimming left V 3 bases short and J 6 bases short, with 13 bases between. Supplemented by reference TRBV28 and TRBJ2-3, the full variable domain reads DVKVTQSSRYLVKRTGEKVFLECVQDMDHENMFWYRQDPGLGLRLIYFSYDVKMKEKGDIPEGYSVSREKKERFSLILESASTNQTSMYLCASSFRQGPDTQYFGPGTRLTVL.

The rearrangement uses TRBV6-5 and TRBJ2-7; D perhaps matches TRBD1 (6 bases). The CDR3 is 14 amino acids. Germline CDR1 reads MNHEY; CDR2 reads SVGAGI. The CDR3 protein is CPRQGPGSSYEQYV. Written as DNA, the CDR3 is TGCCCACGTCAGGGGCCGGGTTCCTCCTACGAGCAGTACGTC.

The sample holds one count of this clone. The chain employs TRBV5-1 and TRBJ2-5, with 12 positions matching TRBD2. Looked up from germline, CDR1 is SGHRS and CDR2 is YFSETQ. V shed 3 bases, J shed 5 bases, and the junction held 2 bases outside the gene matches. The CDR3 covers 14 residues. This CDR3 reads CASSSTSGGETQYF. In DNA, the CDR3 is TGCGCCAGCAGCTCAACTAGCGGGGGGGAGACCCAGTACTTC.

The V call is TRBV5-8, the J call TRBJ1-3; D gene ambiguous. Germline-derived CDR1 and CDR2 are SGHTS and YDEGEE. This CDR3 comprises 14 residues. Between the trimmed V and J ends, which lost 0 bases and 4 bases, there was a span of 8 bases. The CDR3, as DNA: TGTGCCAGCAGCTTGGAACTAATGGGAAACACCATATATTTT. Translation: CASSLELMGNTIYF.

This chain uses TRBV6-5 with TRBJ2-7; D possibly corresponds to TRBD2 (6 bases). CDR1 and CDR2 (germline): MNHEY, SVGAGI. The CDR3 is 12 amino acids. The ends were cut back, 6 bases at V and 3 bases at J, with 9 bases in the middle. The DNA of the CDR3 is TGTGCCAGCAGGGGACTGCACTACGAGCAGTACTTC. Residues: CASRGLHYEQYF.

The chain joins TRBV6-5 to TRBJ1-2, with D possibly TRBD1 on 5 matching bases. Germline V gene sequence: CDR1 MNHEY, CDR2 SVGAGI. This CDR3 is built from 16 residues. The V gene lost 0 bases and the J gene lost 5 bases, with 16 bases spanning the gap. The CDR3 region is CASSYSSGEWEYGYTF. For the CDR3, the DNA is TGTGCCAGCAGTTACTCGTCGGGGGAGTGGGAATATGGCTACACCTTC.

The V and J genes are TRBV27 and TRBJ1-2; D remains ambiguous. In germline, CDR1 is MNHEY, CDR2 SMNVEV (reference sequence). The V end lost 6 bases, the J end lost 7 bases, and 15 bases lay between the germline ends. This CDR3 contains 13 residues. The CDR3: CASRPSGGSGYTF. The CDR3 region has the DNA TGTGCCAGCAGACCCTCGGGTGGGTCTGGCTACACCTTC.

A few counts support this clone. This chain joins TRBV7-9 and TRBJ1-2; 9 positions agree with TRBD1. CDR3 length: 16 amino acids. Germline loops: CDR1 SEHNR, CDR2 FQNEAQ (reference sequence). V trimming: 5 bases; J trimming: 6 bases; junction bases outside the gene matches: 13. CDR3 residues: CASSLTTTGGRNGYTF. CDR3 DNA: TGTGCCAGCAGCCTTACGACGACAGGGGGTAGGAATGGCTACACCTTC. The whole variable domain, remainder taken from reference TRBV7-9 and TRBJ1-2, is DTGVSQNPRHKITKRGQNVTFRCDPISEHNRLYWYRQTLGQGPEFLTYFQNEAQLEKSRLLSDRFSAERPKGSFSTLEIQRTEQGDSAMYLCASSLTTTGGRNGYTFGSGTRLTVV.

The V and J genes are TRBV10-3 and TRBJ2-7; possible D gene TRBD2, 5 bases. This CDR3 region has 14 residues. The V and J ends lost 2 bases and 3 bases respectively, with 11 bases between them. Germline CDR1 and CDR2: ENHRY and SYGVKD. The CDR3 bases are TGTGCCATCAGTGAGCAGAGGGCCCACTACGAGCAGTACGTC. It translates to CAISEQRAHYEQYV.

The rearrangement links TRBV7-8 to TRBJ2-7; TRBD1 might be the D (6 bases). Germline CDR1 is SGHVS and CDR2 is FQNEAQ. V lost 1 base and J lost 0, with 7 bases in between. This CDR3 region has 14 residues. The CDR3, as DNA: TGTGCCAGCAGCTTAGGGGGGCACTCCTACGAGCAGTACGTC. This translates into CASSLGGHSYEQYV.

The chain's CDR3 is CASSEALGGSHEQYV. CDR3 in DNA: TGTGCCAGCAGTGAAGCGCTCGGGGGATCCCACGAGCAGTACGTC. This sequence joins TRBV6-1 and TRBJ2-7; possible D gene TRBD2, 6 bases. Between the trimmed V and J ends, which lost 0 bases and 5 bases, there was a span of 14 bases. CDR1 and CDR2 from the germline V gene are MNHNS and SASEGT. This CDR3 has 15 residues.

The chain carries TRBV3-1 (or the pseudogene TRBV3-2) and TRBJ2-4; tentative D call: TRBD1 (5 bases). Trimming shortened V by 4 bases and J by 6 bases, and 13 bases separated the two germline ends. The CDR3 is 14 amino acids. CDR1 LGHDT and CDR2 YNNKEL come from the germline V gene (reference sequence). CDR3 sequence reads: CASSRPWGGNIQYF. The CDR3 DNA sequence: TGTGCCAGCAGCCGTCCATGGGGCGGAAACATTCAGTACTTC.

The rearrangement joins TRBV18 to TRBJ2-1; the match to TRBD2 covers 9 bases. The V and J ends lost 0 bases and 3 bases, in that order; junction bases with no gene match: 3. The CDR3 covers 16 residues. Germline-derived CDR1 and CDR2 are KGHSH and LQKENI. The DNA for the CDR3 is TGTGCCAGCTCACCACCGGGACTAGCAGTCTACAATGAGCAGTTCTTC. It translates to CASSPPGLAVYNEQFF.

The J gene is TRBJ1-1, the V gene TRBV19, with 9 bases aligning to TRBD1. The CDR3 is made up of 14 amino acids. V dropped 3 bases and J dropped 4; count of bases not matched to a gene: 3. Germline V CDR1 and CDR2: LNHDA, SQIVND (reference sequence). CDR3 protein: CASSIGQGITEAFF. Written as DNA, the CDR3 is TGTGCCAGTAGTATCGGACAGGGGATCACTGAAGCTTTCTTT.

The chain combines TRBV28 with TRBJ2-1; 11 nucleotides align to TRBD2. The J segment lost 2 bases and the V segment lost 3 bases, leaving 12 bases of the junction unmatched. The CDR3 has 19 amino acids. CDR1 is MDHEN and CDR2 is SYDVKM in the germline V gene. As DNA, the CDR3 is TGTGCCAGCAGTTTCACCGGATTAGCGGGAGGGACTGCCTACAATGAGCAGTTCTTC. Translated: CASSFTGLAGGTAYNEQFF.

As for this clone: Other DNA sequences in the same sample also yield this CDR3. CDR3 loop: CASSLVTGGTEAFF. CDR3 DNA sequence: TGTGCCAGCAGCTTAGTGACAGGGGGCACTGAAGCTTTCTTT. The chain combines TRBV7-9 with TRBJ1-1; 9 bases align to TRBD1. Looked up from germline, CDR1 is SEHNR and CDR2 is FQNEAQ (reference sequence). V was clipped by 1 base and J by 4 bases; unmatched bases: 1. This CDR3 contains 14 residues. The full variable domain, rest sourced from reference TRBV7-9 and TRBJ1-1, is DTGVSQNPRHKITKRGQNVTFRCDPISEHNRLYWYRQTLGQGPEFLTYFQNEAQLEKSRLLSDRFSAERPKGSFSTLEIQRTEQGDSAMYLCASSLVTGGTEAFFGQGTRLTVV.